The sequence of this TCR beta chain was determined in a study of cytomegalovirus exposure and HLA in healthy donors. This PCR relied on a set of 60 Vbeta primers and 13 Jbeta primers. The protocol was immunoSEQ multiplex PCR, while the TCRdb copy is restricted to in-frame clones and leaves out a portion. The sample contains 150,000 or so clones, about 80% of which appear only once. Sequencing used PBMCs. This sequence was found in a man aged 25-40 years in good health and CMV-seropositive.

DNA for the CDR3: TGCGCCAGCAACGCCGGGACAGGGTACAATGAGCAGTTCTTC. It specifies CASNAGTGYNEQFF. V usage is TRBV5-1 and J usage is TRBJ2-1; 9 bases are a match to TRBD1. V trimming: 6 bases; J trimming: 4 bases; junction bases outside the gene matches: 5. This CDR3 region has 14 residues. CDR1 and CDR2 from the germline V gene are SGHRS and YFSETQ.